The 8 T cell receptor beta chains listed next were all sequenced from one sample in a study of blood T cell repertoires in COVID-19. Sequencing used immunoSEQ multiplex PCR; TCRdb keeps in-frame clones, though not all of them. The sample has some 290,000 clones; roughly 91% are singletons. Sequencing input: PBMCs or T cells enriched from blood (not recorded which). All receptors come from a woman in her twenties or thirties who had recovered from COVID-19.

This clone was seen only once. The gene calls are TRBV7-9 and TRBJ1-5; no clear D. Germline V gene data show CDR1 as SEHNR and CDR2 as FQNEAQ (reference sequence). This CDR3 region has 13 residues. Trimming removed 5 bases at V and 3 bases at J, with 8 bases between. As DNA, the CDR3 is TGTGCCAGCAGCCAATCCAACAATCAGCCCCAGCATTTT. Amino acids: CASSQSNNQPQHF.

The chain joins TRBV10-3 to TRBJ2-1; the match to TRBD2 covers 12 bases. The CDR3 runs to 17 residues. Germline values: CDR1 ENHRY, CDR2 SYGVKD. J lost 9 bases, V lost 10 bases, and 19 bases had no gene match. The CDR3 DNA sequence: TGTGCCAGCCATCCGGCCGGACTAGCGGGGCAGCGTGGTGAGCAGTTCTTC. This gives the protein CASHPAGLAGQRGEQFF.

V usage is TRBV7-2 and J usage is TRBJ1-3; D is ambiguous. Per the germline V gene, CDR1 is SGHTA and CDR2 is FQGNSA. This CDR3 has 15 residues. V lost 3 bases and J 0 bases, leaving 9 bases between the germline ends. CDR3 sequence reads: CASSLTGYSGNTIYF. The DNA for the CDR3 is TGTGCCAGCAGCTTGACGGGTTACTCTGGAAACACCATATATTTT.

This clone was detected only once. The rearrangement links TRBV29-1 to TRBJ2-1; 7 bases are a match to TRBD2. The CDR3 sequence is 15 residues long. Germline CDR1 SQVTM, CDR2 ANQGSEA. Trimming cost V 5 bases and J 5 bases; bases outside gene matches: 12. This chain's CDR3 is CSVRLTLAGDNEQFF. The CDR3 nucleotides are TGCAGCGTTCGGCTGACATTGGCGGGGGACAATGAGCAGTTCTTC.

The chain is built from TRBV5-1 and TRBJ1-3; no definite D call. The germline CDR1 and CDR2 sequences are SGHRS and YFSETQ. Trimming left V 2 bases short and J 0 bases short, with 9 bases between. This CDR3 contains 15 residues. The CDR3 DNA reads as TGCGCCAGCAGCTTAGCGTCCAGCTCTGGAAACACCATATATTTT. This codes for CASSLASSSGNTIYF.

The chain couples TRBV28 to TRBJ1-2; TRBD1 agrees at 9 bases. V trimming: 1 base; J trimming: 5 bases; junction bases outside the gene matches: 8. The CDR3 has 16 residues. CDR1 and CDR2 from the germline V gene are MDHEN and SYDVKM. In DNA form, the CDR3 reads TGTGCCAGCAGTTTATCCAAGTGGACAGGGGCTTATGGCTACACCTTC. This gives the protein CASSLSKWTGAYGYTF.

The DNA for the CDR3 is TGTGCCAGCAGCCGCCAGACTAGCGGGGACGAGCAGTTCTTC. Its translation is CASSRQTSGDEQFF. The chain combines TRBV5-5 with TRBJ2-1, with TRBD2 matching 11 bases. The CDR3 covers 14 residues. J was trimmed by 10 bases and V by 4 bases; bases with no gene match: 7. The germline V gene has CDR1 SGHKS and CDR2 YYEKEE (reference sequence).

V gene TRBV27 combines with J gene TRBJ2-7; D unresolved. Germline values: CDR1 MNHEY, CDR2 SMNVEV (reference sequence). Trimming removed 3 bases from V and 0 bases from J, with 9 bases in between. The CDR3 has 14 amino acids. CDR3 bases: TGTGCCAGCAGTTTTGAGGCGACCTCCTACGAGCAGTACTTC. Protein: CASSFEATSYEQYF.